This T cell receptor beta chain was observed in a study of Ad26.COV2.S vaccination and SARS-CoV-2 variants. Overall study context: Enrollment placed the donor in the COV1001 Ad26.COV2.S trial arm. Points from the study as a whole: Participants given vaccine showed non-spike TCR breadth similar to that of placebo recipients.

Using immunoSEQ multiplex PCR, the repertoire was profiled, and TCRdb retains in-frame clones only, with some absent. The table records 450,000 to 550,000 clones, 89% of them present only once. The treatment here: around 19 received Ad26.COV2.S at low or high dose, single or two shots; 5 received placebo; per-sample allocation not given. Sampling was performed 63 days after the first vaccine or placebo injection. Participants' vaccine, an Ad26 vector, delivered Wuhan-strain SARS-CoV-2 spike. The V segment lost 4 bases and the J segment 7 bases; nucleotides outside the gene matches: 6. Per germline, CDR1 SGHNT and CDR2 YYREEE (reference sequence). The CDR3 contains 13 residues. Note on this clone: What it binds is not known.

This specimen consisted of peripheral blood, obtained in a trial of Ad26.COV2.S vaccine versus placebo. The TCR sequence derives from a person between 18 and 65 years old who received the Ad26.COV2.S COVID-19 vaccine or a placebo. The genes are TRBV5-4 and TRBJ1-2; 8 nucleotides agree with TRBD1. The CDR3 nucleotides are TGTGCCAGCAGCCCGGACAGGGTGGTTGGCTACACCTTC. This sequence encodes CASSPDRVVGYTF.